Each of the 11 T cell receptor beta chains below was sequenced from the same sample in a study of cytomegalovirus exposure and HLA in healthy donors (TCRdb year 2017). Library prep was done by the immunoSEQ multiplex PCR assay. For the multiplex PCR, a mixture combining 60 forward primers for TCR Vbeta segments and 13 reverse primers for TCR Jbeta segments was used. TCRdb's version of the immuneACCESS table is confined to in-frame rearrangements and falls short of the full clone set. An unresolved V gene accounts for under half of the shortfall where checked; the remainder is of unknown origin. This sample comprises roughly 110,000 clones, roughly two thirds of them detected only once. The ten largest clones represent less than 3.5% of the sample. The source material was PBMCs. The receptors were sampled from a female donor in good health and CMV-seronegative.

The chain couples TRBV7-9 to TRBJ1-3; D gene unclear. This CDR3 contains 17 residues. The V end was cut by 6 bases, the J end by 4 bases, with 22 bases between. CDR1 is SEHNR, CDR2 FQNEAQ, per germline (reference sequence). The CDR3 nucleotides read TGTGCCAGCAGTGGTTACGGGGATCCTGCCGCCGGAAACACCATATATTTT. This translates into CASSGYGDPAAGNTIYF. Full variable domain (remainder filled in from reference TRBV7-9 and TRBJ1-3): DTGVSQNPRHKITKRGQNVTFRCDPISEHNRLYWYRQTLGQGPEFLTYFQNEAQLEKSRLLSDRFSAERPKGSFSTLEIQRTEQGDSAMYLCASSGYGDPAAGNTIYFGEGSWLTVV.

The J gene is TRBJ2-3, the V gene TRBV30; D gene ambiguous. Germline assignment: CDR1 GTSNPN and CDR2 SVGIG (reference sequence). V was pared by 3 bases and J by 1 base, with 8 bases between. The CDR3 consists of 13 residues. The CDR3 is CAWRAHRTDTQYF. Here the CDR3 DNA reads TGTGCCTGGAGAGCCCACCGCACAGATACGCAGTATTTT.

This sequence joins TRBV9 and TRBJ2-5, with 7 bases matching TRBD2. J gave up 2 bases and V 4 bases, and 14 bases lay outside the gene matches. The CDR3 sequence is 17 residues long. Germline V CDR1 and CDR2: SGDLS, YYNGEE. The CDR3 protein is CASSSGKAGYYQETQYF. Written as DNA, the CDR3 is TGTGCCAGCAGCTCCGGGAAAGCGGGGTACTATCAAGAGACCCAGTACTTC.

This chain connects TRBV11-2 to TRBJ2-5, with 8 bases lining up with TRBD2. The CDR3 consists of 17 residues. The junction had 12 bases not matched to a gene; V was cut back by 2 bases and J by 4 bases. Germline CDR1 SGHAT, CDR2 FQNNGV. The CDR3 loop is CASSLRRLAGLRETQYF. In DNA form, the CDR3 reads TGTGCCAGCAGCTTAAGAAGGCTAGCGGGCTTACGAGAGACCCAGTACTTC.

A word on this clone: Additional DNA sequences in this sample encode the identical CDR3. The rearrangement joins TRBV19 to TRBJ2-7, with TRBD1 matching 9 bases. The germline CDR1 and CDR2 sequences are LNHDA and SQIVND (reference sequence). Unmatched junction bases numbered 10, after V lost 6 bases and J lost 7 bases. The CDR3 length is 14 residues. CDR3 in DNA: TGTGCCAGTAGACGGACAGGGGCTGGCTATGAGCAGTACTTC. This sequence encodes CASRRTGAGYEQYF.

This clone was observed a few times. The V call is TRBV13, the J call TRBJ1-1; tentative D call: TRBD1 (5 bases). The CDR3 runs 14 residues. In germline, CDR1 is PRHDT, CDR2 FYEKMQ (reference sequence). The V and J ends lost 4 bases and 8 bases respectively, with 17 bases between them. The CDR3 spells CASSSWTANREAFF. The CDR3 nucleotides are TGTGCCAGCAGCTCCTGGACCGCGAACAGGGAAGCTTTCTTT.

This clone has a single count. The chain employs TRBV2 and TRBJ2-7; 8 nucleotides line up with TRBD2. J lost 4 bases, V lost 2 bases, and 7 bases had no gene match. Germline lookup yields CDR1 SNHLY and CDR2 FYNNEI. This CDR3 is 15 amino acids long. The CDR3 DNA sequence: TGTGCCAGCAGTGAACGTGGTCGGGAGGGTTACGAGCAGTACTTC. It specifies CASSERGREGYEQYF.

This clone was counted a few times. The V gene is TRBV10-3, the J gene TRBJ1-1; TRBD1 might be the D (5 bases). V gave up 0 bases and J gave up 0 bases, with 8 bases separating them. The CDR3 contains 15 residues. Germline V CDR1 and CDR2: ENHRY, SYGVKD. The CDR3: CAISESQGLNTEAFF. The CDR3 DNA sequence: TGTGCCATCAGTGAGTCCCAGGGATTGAACACTGAAGCTTTCTTT.

The chain combines TRBV19 with TRBJ1-5, with D perhaps matching TRBD1 (5 bases). Trimming left V 11 bases short and J 6 bases short, with 20 bases between. Germline CDR1 and CDR2: LNHDA and SQIVND (reference sequence). CDR3 length equals 14 residues. CDR3 loop: CAGSQVLGRQPQHF. CDR3 bases: TGTGCCGGATCACAGGTTCTGGGTCGTCAGCCCCAGCATTTT.

The chain joins TRBV5-1 to TRBJ1-4; TRBD1 aligns across 8 bases. The trim removed 1 base at V and 3 bases at J, leaving 11 bases unmatched. CDR3 length: 18 residues. Germline-derived CDR1 and CDR2 are SGHRS and YFSETQ. DNA of the CDR3: TGCGCCAGCAGCTTGCGGGACAGGAATCCGCAGGCTAATGAAAAACTGTTTTTT. Translating it yields CASSLRDRNPQANEKLFF.

The rearrangement links TRBV5-1 to TRBJ2-1; 7 positions agree with TRBD2. Trimming took 3 bases from V and 0 from J; bases not matched to a gene: 12. Germline values: CDR1 SGHRS, CDR2 YFSETQ. The CDR3 sequence is 18 residues long. The CDR3 protein is CASSSSGVGTNSYNEQFF. The CDR3 nucleotides read TGCGCCAGCAGCTCCTCGGGCGTCGGGACTAACTCCTACAATGAGCAGTTCTTC.